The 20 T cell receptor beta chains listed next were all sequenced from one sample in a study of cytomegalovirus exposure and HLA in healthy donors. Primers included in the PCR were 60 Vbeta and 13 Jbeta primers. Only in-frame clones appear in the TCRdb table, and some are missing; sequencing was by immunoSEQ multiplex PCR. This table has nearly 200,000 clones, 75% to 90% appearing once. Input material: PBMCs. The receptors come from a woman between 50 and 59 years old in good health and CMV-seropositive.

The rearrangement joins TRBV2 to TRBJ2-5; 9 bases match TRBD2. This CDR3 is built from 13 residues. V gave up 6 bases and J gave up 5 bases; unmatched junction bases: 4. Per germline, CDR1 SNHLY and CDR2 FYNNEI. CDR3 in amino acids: CASRIAGVETQYF. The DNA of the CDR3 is TGTGCCAGCAGAATAGCGGGGGTGGAGACCCAGTACTTC.

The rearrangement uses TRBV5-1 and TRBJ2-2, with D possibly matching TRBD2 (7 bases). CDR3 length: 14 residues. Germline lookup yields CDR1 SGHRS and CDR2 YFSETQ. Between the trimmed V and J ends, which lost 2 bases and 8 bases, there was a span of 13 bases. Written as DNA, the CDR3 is TGCGCCAGCAGCTTTTCGGGGGGCTCGGGGGAGCTGTTTTTT. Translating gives CASSFSGGSGELFF.

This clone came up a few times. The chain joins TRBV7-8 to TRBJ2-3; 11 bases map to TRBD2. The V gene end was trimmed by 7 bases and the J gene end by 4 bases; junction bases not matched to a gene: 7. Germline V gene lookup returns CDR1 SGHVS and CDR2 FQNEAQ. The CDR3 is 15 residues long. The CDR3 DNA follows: TGTGCCAGCATGCTCCTAGCGGGAGGTTCAGATACGCAGTATTTT. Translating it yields CASMLLAGGSDTQYF. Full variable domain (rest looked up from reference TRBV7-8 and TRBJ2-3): GAGVSQSPRYKVAKRGQDVALRCDPISGHVSLFWYQQALGQGPEFLTYFQNEAQLDKSGLPSDRFFAERPEGSVSTLKIQRTQQEDSAVYLCASMLLAGGSDTQYFGPGTRLTVL.

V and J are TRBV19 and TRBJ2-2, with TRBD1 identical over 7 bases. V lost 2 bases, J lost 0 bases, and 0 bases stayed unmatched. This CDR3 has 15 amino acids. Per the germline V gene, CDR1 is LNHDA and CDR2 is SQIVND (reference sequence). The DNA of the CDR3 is TGTGCCAGTAGTATACAGGGGGCGAACACCGGGGAGCTGTTTTTT. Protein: CASSIQGANTGELFF.

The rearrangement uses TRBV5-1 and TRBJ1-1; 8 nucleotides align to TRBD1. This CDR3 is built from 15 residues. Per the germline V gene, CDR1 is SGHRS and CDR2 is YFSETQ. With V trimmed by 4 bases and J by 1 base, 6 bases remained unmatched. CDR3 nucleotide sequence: TGCGCCAGCAGCCTAGGGGACAGGCAGAACACTGAAGCTTTCTTT. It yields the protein CASSLGDRQNTEAFF.

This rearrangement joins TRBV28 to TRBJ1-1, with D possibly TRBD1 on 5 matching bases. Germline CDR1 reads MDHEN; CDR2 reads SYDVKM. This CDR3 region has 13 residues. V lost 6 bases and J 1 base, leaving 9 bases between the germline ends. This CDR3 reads CASSGHPNTEAFF. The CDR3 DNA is TGTGCCAGCAGCGGACATCCGAACACTGAAGCTTTCTTT.

In DNA, the CDR3 is TGCGCCAGCAGCCAAGATCTGAACACCGGGGAGCTGTTTTTT. Its translation is CASSQDLNTGELFF. This chain links TRBV4-3 with TRBJ2-2; no definite D call. CDR1 is LGHNA, CDR2 YSLEER, per germline. The CDR3 has 14 residues. The V end lost 0 bases, the J end lost 1 base, and 3 bases lay between the germline ends.

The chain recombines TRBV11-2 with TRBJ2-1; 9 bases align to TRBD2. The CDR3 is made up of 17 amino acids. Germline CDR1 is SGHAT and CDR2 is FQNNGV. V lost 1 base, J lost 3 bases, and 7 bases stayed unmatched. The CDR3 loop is CASSLGGGAGGYNEQFF. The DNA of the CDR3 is TGTGCCAGCAGCTTAGGGGGGGGAGCGGGGGGCTACAATGAGCAGTTCTTC.

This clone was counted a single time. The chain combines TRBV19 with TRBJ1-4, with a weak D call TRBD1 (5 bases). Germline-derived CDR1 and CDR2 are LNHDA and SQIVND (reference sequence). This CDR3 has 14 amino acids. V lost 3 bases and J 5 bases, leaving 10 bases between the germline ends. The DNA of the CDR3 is TGTGCCAGTAGTATGTCCAGGGTGAATGAAAAACTGTTTTTT. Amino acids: CASSMSRVNEKLFF.

The CDR3 here is CASSEITSGRAEQFF. DNA of the CDR3: TGTGCCAGCAGTGAAATCACTAGCGGGAGGGCTGAGCAGTTCTTC. V is TRBV25-1 and J is TRBJ2-1; TRBD2 matches 13 bases. The CDR3 has 15 residues. Germline V gene data show CDR1 as MGHDK and CDR2 as SYGVNS. Unmatched junction bases numbered 4, after V lost 2 bases and J lost 9 bases.

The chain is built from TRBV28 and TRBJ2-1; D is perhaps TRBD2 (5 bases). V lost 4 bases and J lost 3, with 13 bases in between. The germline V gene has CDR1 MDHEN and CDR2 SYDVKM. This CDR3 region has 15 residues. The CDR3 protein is CASSSAGGFYNEQFF. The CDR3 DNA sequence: TGTGCCAGCAGTTCGGCGGGCGGATTCTACAATGAGCAGTTCTTC. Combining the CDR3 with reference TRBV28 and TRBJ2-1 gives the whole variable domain DVKVTQSSRYLVKRTGEKVFLECVQDMDHENMFWYRQDPGLGLRLIYFSYDVKMKEKGDIPEGYSVSREKKERFSLILESASTNQTSMYLCASSSAGGFYNEQFFGPGTRLTVL.

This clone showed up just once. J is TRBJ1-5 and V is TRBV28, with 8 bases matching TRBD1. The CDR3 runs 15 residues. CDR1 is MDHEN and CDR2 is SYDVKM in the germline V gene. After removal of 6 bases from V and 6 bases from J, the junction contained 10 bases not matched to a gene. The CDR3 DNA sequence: TGTGCCAGCAGGCCAACAGGGGGAGGCGGTCAGCCCCAGCATTTT. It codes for CASRPTGGGGQPQHF.

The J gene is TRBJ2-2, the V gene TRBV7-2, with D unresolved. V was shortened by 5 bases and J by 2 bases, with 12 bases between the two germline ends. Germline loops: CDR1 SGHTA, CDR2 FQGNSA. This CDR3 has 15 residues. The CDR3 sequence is CASSPTRHNTGELFF. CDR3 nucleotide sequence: TGTGCCAGCAGCCCCACCCGACACAACACCGGGGAGCTGTTTTTT.

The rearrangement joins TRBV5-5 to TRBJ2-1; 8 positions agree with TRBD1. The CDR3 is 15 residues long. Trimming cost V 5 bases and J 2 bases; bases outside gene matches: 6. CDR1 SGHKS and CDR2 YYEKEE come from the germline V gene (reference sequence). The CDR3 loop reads CASRSGQVTYNEQFF. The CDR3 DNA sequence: TGTGCCAGCAGATCGGGACAGGTAACCTACAATGAGCAGTTCTTC. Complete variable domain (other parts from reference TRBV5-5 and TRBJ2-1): DAGVTQSPTHLIKTRGQQVTLRCSPISGHKSVSWYQQVLGQGPQFIFQYYEKEERGRGNFPDRFSARQFPNYSSELNVNALLLGDSALYLCASRSGQVTYNEQFFGPGTRLTVL.

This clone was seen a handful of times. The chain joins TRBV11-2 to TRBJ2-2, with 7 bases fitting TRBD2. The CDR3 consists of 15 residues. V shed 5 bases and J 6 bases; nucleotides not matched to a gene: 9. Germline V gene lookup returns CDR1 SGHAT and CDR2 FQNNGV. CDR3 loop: CASSPLAAGAGELFF. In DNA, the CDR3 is TGTGCCAGCAGCCCCCTGGCGGCGGGAGCCGGGGAGCTGTTTTTT.

CDR3 in amino acids: CASSLSGSSTDTQYF. Here the CDR3 DNA reads TGCGCCAGCAGCTTGTCCGGGTCTAGCACAGATACGCAGTATTTT. V gene TRBV5-1 combines with J gene TRBJ2-3; D is ambiguous. V lost 1 base and J lost 0, with 9 bases in between. The V gene's germline CDR1 is SGHRS and CDR2 YFSETQ. The CDR3 covers 15 residues.

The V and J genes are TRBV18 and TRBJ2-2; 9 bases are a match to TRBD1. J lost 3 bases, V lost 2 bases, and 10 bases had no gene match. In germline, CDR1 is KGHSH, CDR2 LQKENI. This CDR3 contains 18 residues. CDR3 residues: CASSPLPTGGADTGELFF. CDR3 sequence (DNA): TGTGCCAGCTCACCATTACCTACAGGGGGCGCGGACACCGGGGAGCTGTTTTTT.

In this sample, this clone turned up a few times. CDR3 bases: TGCGCCAGCAACCCGGGATACAGCACAGATACGCAGTATTTT. As protein: CASNPGYSTDTQYF. This chain connects TRBV5-1 to TRBJ2-3, with D possibly being TRBD2 (5 bases). The CDR3 is 14 residues long. Trimming cost V 6 bases and J 0 bases, with 11 bases left between them. Germline V gives CDR1 SGHRS, CDR2 YFSETQ.

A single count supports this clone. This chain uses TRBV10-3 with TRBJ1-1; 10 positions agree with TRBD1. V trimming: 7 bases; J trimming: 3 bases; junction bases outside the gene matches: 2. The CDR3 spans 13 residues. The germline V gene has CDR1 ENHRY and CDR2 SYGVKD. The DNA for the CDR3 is TGTGCCATCAACGGACAGGGGGACACTGAAGCTTTCTTT. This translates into CAINGQGDTEAFF.

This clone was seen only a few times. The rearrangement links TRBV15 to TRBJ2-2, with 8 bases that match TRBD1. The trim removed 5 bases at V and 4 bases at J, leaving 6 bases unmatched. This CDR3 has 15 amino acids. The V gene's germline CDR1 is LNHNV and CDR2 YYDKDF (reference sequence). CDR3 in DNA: TGTGCCACCAGCCCGGACAGGGTGGGCACCGGGGAGCTGTTTTTT. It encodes CATSPDRVGTGELFF.